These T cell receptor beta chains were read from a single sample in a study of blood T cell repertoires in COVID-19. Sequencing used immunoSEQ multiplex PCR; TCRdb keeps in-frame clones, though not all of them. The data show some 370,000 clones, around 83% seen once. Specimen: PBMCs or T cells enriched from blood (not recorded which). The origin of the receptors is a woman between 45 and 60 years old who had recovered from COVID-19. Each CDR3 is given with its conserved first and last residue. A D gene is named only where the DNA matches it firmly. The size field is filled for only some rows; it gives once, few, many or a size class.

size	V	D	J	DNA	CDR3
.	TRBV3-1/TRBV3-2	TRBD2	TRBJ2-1	TGTGCCAGCAGCCAAGACCTAGCGGGATCGTACAATGAGCAGTTCTTC	CASSQDLAGSYNEQFF
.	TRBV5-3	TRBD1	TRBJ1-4	TGTGCCAGAAGCAACCGGGACAGGAAGGAAAAACTGTTTTTT	CARSNRDRKEKLFF
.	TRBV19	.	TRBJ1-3	TGTGCCAGTAGTATCTCGGGAACAGGCTCCGCGGGGGGAAACACCATATATTTT	CASSISGTGSAGGNTIYF
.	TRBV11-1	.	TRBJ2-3	TGTGCCAGCAGCTCCTGGACCCCGGCGGGAGATACGCAGTATTTT	CASSSWTPAGDTQYF
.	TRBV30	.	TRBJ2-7	TGTGCCTGGAGTGACCAGGGTACCTACGAGCAGTACTTC	CAWSDQGTYEQYF
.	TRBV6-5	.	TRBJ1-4	TGTGCCAGCAGAACGGGAAGTCTGAATGAAAAACTGTTTTTT	CASRTGSLNEKLFF
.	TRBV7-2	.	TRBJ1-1	TGTGCCAGCAGCACCAAGAACCGGGTTGAAGCTTTCTTT	CASSTKNRVEAFF
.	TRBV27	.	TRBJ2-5	TGTGCCAGCAGTTCGGCAGGGTCTTCCCAAGAGACCCAGTACTTC	CASSSAGSSQETQYF
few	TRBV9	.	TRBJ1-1	TGTGCCAGCAGCCCGGCGGGGGGGGCGGTCATAAACACTGAAGCTTTCTTT	CASSPAGGAVINTEAFF
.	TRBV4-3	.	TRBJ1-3	TGCGCCAGCAGCCAAGACTCCGGGGGATCTGGAAACACCATATATTTT	CASSQDSGGSGNTIYF
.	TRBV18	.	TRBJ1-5	TGTGCCAGCTCACCTCAGGACAGTTTTAAGAGCAATCAGCCCCAGCATTTT	CASSPQDSFKSNQPQHF
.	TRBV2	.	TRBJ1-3	TGTGCCAGCAGAGCAGGGGATGTGATTGGAAACACCATATATTTT	CASRAGDVIGNTIYF
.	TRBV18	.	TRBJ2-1	TGTGCCAGCTCACCACGTCAGCGACAGAACAATGAGCAGTTCTTC	CASSPRQRQNNEQFF
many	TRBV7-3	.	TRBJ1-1	TGTGCCAGCAGCCCCCAAAGGGGCACTGAAGCTTTCTTT	CASSPQRGTEAFF
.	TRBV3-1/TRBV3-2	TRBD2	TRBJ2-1	TGTGCCAGCAGCCCCCTCGCGACTAGCGGGAGGAGTGAGCAGTTCTTC	CASSPLATSGRSEQFF
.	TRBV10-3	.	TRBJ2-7	TGTGCCATCAGCGGGGGTCCGGGACAGAACTACGAGCAGTACTTC	CAISGGPGQNYEQYF
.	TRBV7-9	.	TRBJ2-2	TGTGCCAGCAGCCTGTACCGGGACTCCAACACCGGGGAGCTGTTTTTT	CASSLYRDSNTGELFF
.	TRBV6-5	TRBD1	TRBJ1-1	TGTGCCAGCACCCAGGGGTCAGGGGGAAGGACTGAAGCTTTCTTT	CASTQGSGGRTEAFF
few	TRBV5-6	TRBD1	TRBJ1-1	TGTGCCAGCAGCTCCCCGAGACAGGGGAACACTGAAGCTTTCTTT	CASSSPRQGNTEAFF
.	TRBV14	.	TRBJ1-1	TGTGCCAGCAGCCCTAGGTGGGGGGGCTCTGAAGCTTTCTTT	CASSPRWGGSEAFF
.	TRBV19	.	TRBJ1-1	TGTGCCAGTAGTATTTATGAGACAGATGAAGCTTTCTTT	CASSIYETDEAFF
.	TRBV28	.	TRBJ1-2	TGTGCCAGCAGTTTAGGGGGCCCTCCCCGAGGTGGCTACACCTTC	CASSLGGPPRGGYTF
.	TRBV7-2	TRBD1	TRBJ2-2	TGTGCCAGCAGCTTATTTGGGACAGGGATTTCCGGGGAGCTGTTTTTT	CASSLFGTGISGELFF
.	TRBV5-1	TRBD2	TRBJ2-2	TGCGCCAGCACCACTCAGTCGGTGGCGGGAGGCGTGGCCGGGGAGCTGTTTTTT	CASTTQSVAGGVAGELFF
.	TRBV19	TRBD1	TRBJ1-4	TGTGCCAGTATTCAGGGGGGACGACCGAATGAAAAACTGTTTTTT	CASIQGGRPNEKLFF
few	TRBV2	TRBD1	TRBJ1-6	TGTGCCAGCAGCCGGGACAGAACTAATTCACCCCTCCACTTT	CASSRDRTNSPLHF
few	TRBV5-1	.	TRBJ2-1	TGCGCCAGCAGCTTGAACTCGTACAATGAGCAGTTCTTC	CASSLNSYNEQFF
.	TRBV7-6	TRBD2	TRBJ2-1	TGTGCCAGCAGCTTAGAGTGGGGACTACACAATGAGCAGTTCTTC	CASSLEWGLHNEQFF
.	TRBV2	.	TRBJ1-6	TGTGCCAGCGGGGGGTATGAGAATTCACCCCTCCACTTT	CASGGYENSPLHF
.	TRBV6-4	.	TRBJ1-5	TGTGCCAGCAGTTGGGGGCCCGATCAGCCCCAGCATTTT	CASSWGPDQPQHF
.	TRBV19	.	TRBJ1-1	TGTGCCAGTAGTATAAAAGTCCGACATGCCACTGAAGCTTTCTTT	CASSIKVRHATEAFF
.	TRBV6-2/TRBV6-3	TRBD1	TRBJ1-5	TGTGCCAGCAGCTCCGGACAGGGGGCTTATCAGCCCCAGCATTTT	CASSSGQGAYQPQHF